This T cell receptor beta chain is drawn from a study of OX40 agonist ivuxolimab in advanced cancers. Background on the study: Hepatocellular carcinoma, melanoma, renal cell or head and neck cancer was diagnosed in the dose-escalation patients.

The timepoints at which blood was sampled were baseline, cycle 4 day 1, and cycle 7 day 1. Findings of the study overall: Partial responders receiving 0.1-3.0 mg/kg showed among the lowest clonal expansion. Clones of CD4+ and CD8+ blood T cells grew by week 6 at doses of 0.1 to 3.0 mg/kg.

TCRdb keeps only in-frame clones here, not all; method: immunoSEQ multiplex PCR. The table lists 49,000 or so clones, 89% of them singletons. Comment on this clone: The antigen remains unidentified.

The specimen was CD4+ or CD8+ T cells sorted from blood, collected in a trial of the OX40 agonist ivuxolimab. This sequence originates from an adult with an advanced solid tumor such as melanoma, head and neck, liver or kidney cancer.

The CDR3 DNA sequence: TGTGCCTGGAGTGTTACTAGCGGGGGTAAGCAGTACTTC. Amino acids: CAWSVTSGGKQYF. The chain joins TRBV30 to TRBJ2-5, with 11 bases fitting TRBD2. J gave up 11 bases and V 0 bases, and 5 bases lay outside the gene matches. CDR3 size: 13 residues. Germline V gene data show CDR1 as GTSNPN and CDR2 as SVGIG (reference sequence).